The 15 T cell receptor beta chains presented below share a single source sample, sequenced in a study of blood T cell repertoires in COVID-19. Produced via immunoSEQ multiplex PCR; TCRdb's table is partial and in-frame only. The sample contains about 250,000 clones, around 85% of which appear only once. The sequenced sample was PBMCs or T cells enriched from blood (not recorded which). Receptors originate from a woman under 40 who had recovered from COVID-19.

In nucleotides, the CDR3 is TGTGCCAGCAGTTTTCAGGGATCGAACACCGGGGAGCTGTTTTTT. Protein product: CASSFQGSNTGELFF. This sequence joins TRBV28 and TRBJ2-2, with D possibly TRBD1 on 5 matching bases. Germline V gene sequence: CDR1 MDHEN, CDR2 SYDVKM. This CDR3 is built from 15 residues. The V end lost 3 bases, the J end lost 0 bases, and 8 bases lay between the germline ends.

The chain employs TRBV25-1 and TRBJ1-3, with D perhaps matching TRBD1 (6 bases). Germline CDR1 and CDR2: MGHDK and SYGVNS. This CDR3 spans 15 amino acids. Trimming shortened V by 2 bases and J by 0 bases, and 8 bases separated the two germline ends. CDR3 protein: CASSEGQNSGNTIYF. The CDR3 nucleotides are TGTGCCAGCAGTGAAGGACAGAACTCTGGAAACACCATATATTTT.

The chain employs TRBV19 and TRBJ2-1, with 12 bases aligning to TRBD2. The germline V gene has CDR1 LNHDA and CDR2 SQIVND (reference sequence). This CDR3 is built from 18 residues. Trimming cost V 5 bases and J 1 base; bases outside gene matches: 9. CDR3 sequence (DNA): TGTGCCAGTAGTTCGCTAGCGGGGGGGAGTCGATCCTACAATGAGCAGTTCTTC. Translating it yields CASSSLAGGSRSYNEQFF.

This chain joins TRBV27 and TRBJ1-4; TRBD1 agrees at 8 bases. Trimming at V came to 3 bases and at J to 8 bases, leaving 8 bases not matched to a gene. This CDR3 is built from 15 residues. CDR1 and CDR2 (germline): MNHEY, SMNVEV (reference sequence). The CDR3 nucleotides are TGTGCCAGCAGTTTTCGACAGGGGTTATTGGAAAAACTGTTTTTT. This translates into CASSFRQGLLEKLFF.

The chain combines TRBV5-1 with TRBJ1-2; maybe TRBD1 (5 bases). The CDR3 has 13 residues. Germline V gene data show CDR1 as SGHRS and CDR2 as YFSETQ. Trimming stripped 7 bases from V and 7 bases from J, with 17 bases between. CDR3 amino acids: CASSISIGVGYTF. The CDR3 nucleotides read TGCGCCAGCTCCATATCAATAGGGGTTGGCTACACCTTC.

The J gene is TRBJ1-1, the V gene TRBV19; D perhaps matches TRBD1 (6 bases). CDR1 and CDR2 from the germline V gene are LNHDA and SQIVND (reference sequence). The CDR3 sequence is 14 residues long. Trimming removed 3 bases at V and 6 bases at J, with 14 bases between. In DNA, the CDR3 is TGTGCCAGTAGTATGGGTCAGGGGCGATCTGAAGCTTTCTTT. Protein sequence: CASSMGQGRSEAFF.

This clone was found a few times. This chain joins TRBV10-2 and TRBJ2-7; the D gene is possibly TRBD2 (6 bases). V was clipped by 8 bases and J by 7 bases, with 18 bases between them. Per germline, CDR1 WSHSY and CDR2 SAAADI. This CDR3 has 13 residues. In DNA, the CDR3 is TGCGCCAGCCTACTCCCGACTAGGGCTGAGCAGTACTTC. Protein sequence: CASLLPTRAEQYF.

As concerns this clone: A read error may account for a junction end that differs from germline. This rearrangement joins TRBV4-1 to TRBJ2-1; a possible D gene is TRBD2 (6 bases). The CDR3 sequence is 17 residues long. Germline CDR1 and CDR2: MGHRA and YSYEKL. CDR3 protein: CASSQGSWDSSSNEQFF. CDR3 DNA sequence: TGCGCCAGCAGCCAAGGGTCGTGGGACTCCTCCTCCAATGAGCAGTTCTTC.

This clone came up many times. The chain couples TRBV14 to TRBJ1-3, with a possible D match to TRBD1 (6 bases). Looked up from germline, CDR1 is SGHDN and CDR2 is FVKESK. This CDR3 comprises 15 residues. V was cut by 5 bases and J by 1 base, with 12 bases left in between. The CDR3 region has the DNA TGTGCCAGCAGCTCAGGGGTGAGGTCTGGAAACACCATATATTTT. Its protein is CASSSGVRSGNTIYF.

The chain links TRBV3-1 (or the pseudogene TRBV3-2) to TRBJ2-2; a possible D gene is TRBD2 (5 bases). The CDR3 consists of 15 residues. From germline, CDR1 is LGHDT and CDR2 YNNKEL (reference sequence). Trimming cost V 4 bases and J 0 bases, with 9 bases left between them. In DNA, the CDR3 is TGTGCCAGCAGCCGACCGGGGTCGAACACCGGGGAGCTGTTTTTT. Translated: CASSRPGSNTGELFF.

The V call is TRBV5-5, the J call TRBJ2-3, with 10 bases lining up with TRBD1. The J segment lost 5 bases and the V segment lost 7 bases, leaving 7 bases of the junction unmatched. The CDR3 consists of 14 residues. Germline CDR1 SGHKS, CDR2 YYEKEE (reference sequence). The CDR3: CASGDRGLKDTQYF. In DNA, the CDR3 is TGTGCCAGCGGTGACAGGGGGCTGAAAGATACGCAGTATTTT.

This chain links TRBV19 with TRBJ1-1; maybe TRBD1 (5 bases). The CDR3 covers 15 residues. With 4 bases removed from V and 0 bases from J, the gap between germline ends came to 12 bases. Per germline, CDR1 LNHDA and CDR2 SQIVND (reference sequence). CDR3 DNA sequence: TGTGCCAGTAGTAGCCTCGCAGGGATGAACACTGAAGCTTTCTTT. Amino acid sequence: CASSSLAGMNTEAFF.

V and J are TRBV6-5 and TRBJ2-7, with 7 nucleotides matching TRBD1. The V segment lost 1 base and the J segment 3 bases; nucleotides outside the gene matches: 3. The germline gives CDR1 MNHEY, CDR2 SVGAGI. The CDR3 covers 14 residues. The CDR3 region is CASSYWGQNYEQYF. In DNA form, the CDR3 reads TGTGCCAGCAGTTACTGGGGACAGAACTACGAGCAGTACTTC.

This chain links TRBV19 with TRBJ1-1; D perhaps matches TRBD1 (6 bases). Germline V gives CDR1 LNHDA, CDR2 SQIVND (reference sequence). Trimming shortened V by 8 bases and J by 0 bases, and 13 bases separated the two germline ends. CDR3 length: 14 residues. DNA of the CDR3: TGTGCCAGTCAGGGGTCTCCGGTGAACACTGAAGCTTTCTTT. It codes for CASQGSPVNTEAFF.

The chain has TRBV6-6 and TRBJ2-3; TRBD1 agrees at 7 bases. Per the germline V gene, CDR1 is MNHNY and CDR2 is SVGAGI (reference sequence). V lost 5 bases, J lost 1 base, and 3 bases stayed unmatched. The CDR3 consists of 14 residues. The CDR3 sequence is CASSPGQGTDTQYF. DNA of the CDR3: TGTGCCAGCAGTCCCGGACAGGGCACAGATACGCAGTATTTT.